This is a list of T cell receptor beta chains from one sample in a study of blood T cell repertoires in COVID-19. Data came from immunoSEQ multiplex PCR; TCRdb stores just in-frame clones and leaves some out. This sample has roughly 180,000 clones, with approximately 79% found just once. The sequenced material came from peripheral blood. These receptors were taken from an older woman with COVID-19, enrolled during active disease. CDR3s include the opening cysteine and the closing phenylalanine or tryptophan. D genes are given only for firm matches. A row's size may be missing; if present it is once, few, many or a size class.

V	D	size	J	DNA	CDR3
TRBV28	.	.	TRBJ1-6	TGTGCCAGCACCCCCCAGGGAAATAATTCACCCCTCCACTTT	CASTPQGNNSPLHF
TRBV6-5	.	.	TRBJ1-2	TGTGCCAGCAGTTACTCGAGACTAGACCTCTATGGCTACACCTTC	CASSYSRLDLYGYTF
TRBV5-4	TRBD1	few	TRBJ1-2	TGTGCCAGCAGCTTGGCACAGGGGGATTATGGCTACACCTTC	CASSLAQGDYGYTF
TRBV7-2	.	.	TRBJ1-4	TGTGCCAGCAGCGAATCGGTGAACCCGAATGAAAAACTGTTTTTT	CASSESVNPNEKLFF
TRBV11-2	TRBD1	.	TRBJ2-7	TGTGCCAGCAGCCGAAGGGGACAGGGGCTCTACGAGCAGTACTTC	CASSRRGQGLYEQYF
TRBV7-3	TRBD2	.	TRBJ2-1	TGTGCCAGCAGCTTACTCGGTCGGACTAGCGGGAGGTCGCGGGAGCAGTTCTTC	CASSLLGRTSGRSREQFF
TRBV24-1	TRBD1	.	TRBJ2-2	TGTGCCACCAGGGAAGAGGGACAGGGGGCAACCGGGGAGCTGTTTTTT	CATREEGQGATGELFF
TRBV7-3	.	.	TRBJ2-5	TGTGCCAGCAGCTTTGGGGCCTGGGGTGAGACCCAGTACTTC	CASSFGAWGETQYF
TRBV30	.	.	TRBJ2-1	TGTGCCTGGAGGTTTTTTGGAGGTGAGCAGTTCTTC	CAWRFFGGEQFF
TRBV10-3	.	.	TRBJ2-5	TGTGCCACGGGAGCCATTCAAGAGACCCAGTACTTC	CATGAIQETQYF
TRBV19	TRBD1	.	TRBJ1-1	TGTGCCAGTAGGCCACAGGGGGCGGGAACTGAAGCTTTCTTT	CASRPQGAGTEAFF
TRBV7-2	TRBD2	.	TRBJ2-7	TGTGCCAGCAGCTTAGCTAGCGGGAGCTACGAGCAGTACTTC	CASSLASGSYEQYF
TRBV28	.	.	TRBJ1-2	TGTGCCAGCAGTTTAAAACAGGGAAACTATGGCTACACCTTC	CASSLKQGNYGYTF
TRBV6-2/TRBV6-3	.	.	TRBJ1-1	TGTGCCAGCAGCCACCTCAGTGGGGCAACTACGAACACTGAAGCTTTCTTT	CASSHLSGATTNTEAFF
TRBV28	TRBD2	.	TRBJ2-7	TGTGCCAGCAGGAAGGGACTAGCGAGCTCCTACGAGCAGTACTTC	CASRKGLASSYEQYF
TRBV4-2	TRBD2	.	TRBJ2-2	TGTGCCAGCAGCCAAGTAGGGGTAGCGGGAGCGGTGAGTTCCGGGGAGCTGTTTTTT	CASSQVGVAGAVSSGELFF